A selection of T cell receptor beta chains follows, all from one sample in a study of blood T cells in healthy people across ages. TCRdb fed the 5' RACE reads into MiXCR, producing one record per CDR3 protein. The table has around 400,000 distinct CDR3 sequences, about 49% seen once. Sequencing was carried out using blood. The receptors derive from a man aged 60 to 69 in good health. Both conserved end residues are part of each CDR3. The D gene is left open where the match is weak. Expanded clones are given a class, and other clones once, few, many or no size at all.

V gene: TRBV11-2; D gene: TRBD2; clone size: NA; J gene: TRBJ2-5; CDR3 protein: CASSSASGAETQYF; CDR3 DNA: TGTGCCAGCAGCTCGGCTAGCGGGGCAGAGACCCAGTACTTC
V gene: TRBV25-1; D gene: NA; clone size: NA; J gene: TRBJ1-4; CDR3 protein: CASSEARGAHEKLFF; CDR3 DNA: TGTGCCAGCAGTGAAGCTCGGGGGGCGCATGAAAAACTGTTTTTT
V gene: TRBV29-1; D gene: NA; clone size: NA; J gene: TRBJ2-5; CDR3 protein: CSVNREETQYF; CDR3 DNA: TGCAGCGTTAACAGGGAAGAGACCCAGTACTTC
V gene: TRBV7-2; D gene: NA; clone size: few; J gene: TRBJ2-7; CDR3 protein: CASSSPRDSRYEQYF; CDR3 DNA: TGTGCCAGCAGTTCTCCTCGGGACTCGAGGTACGAGCAGTACTTC
V gene: TRBV7-2; D gene: TRBD2; clone size: NA; J gene: TRBJ2-6; CDR3 protein: CASSRGEGSGANVLTF; CDR3 DNA: TGTGCCAGCAGCCGAGGGGAGGGCTCTGGGGCCAACGTCCTGACTTTC
V gene: TRBV10-3; D gene: NA; clone size: NA; J gene: TRBJ2-7; CDR3 protein: CAISEQTEPYEQYF; CDR3 DNA: TGTGCCATCAGTGAGCAGACGGAGCCCTACGAGCAGTACTTC
V gene: TRBV20-1; D gene: NA; clone size: NA; J gene: TRBJ2-3; CDR3 protein: CSARIASTDTQYF; CDR3 DNA: TGCAGTGCTAGAATCGCTAGCACAGATACGCAGTATTTT
V gene: TRBV6-5; D gene: NA; clone size: NA; J gene: TRBJ2-3; CDR3 protein: CASGLAKRDTQYF; CDR3 DNA: TGCGCCAGCGGCCTAGCGAAGAGAGATACGCAGTATTTT
V gene: TRBV30; D gene: NA; clone size: NA; J gene: TRBJ1-6; CDR3 protein: CAWSDPPKGSYNSPLHF; CDR3 DNA: TGTGCCTGGAGCGACCCACCGAAGGGTTCCTATAATTCACCCCTCCACTTT
V gene: TRBV10-3; D gene: TRBD1; clone size: few; J gene: TRBJ2-7; CDR3 protein: CAISVGQTYEQYF; CDR3 DNA: TGTGCCATCAGTGTGGGACAGACCTACGAGCAGTACTTC
V gene: TRBV5-5; D gene: NA; clone size: NA; J gene: TRBJ2-6; CDR3 protein: CASSHSPGTALGGANVLTF; CDR3 DNA: TGTGCCAGCAGCCACAGTCCCGGGACGGCTCTTGGGGGGGCCAACGTCCTGACTTTC
V gene: TRBV7-2; D gene: NA; clone size: NA; J gene: TRBJ2-6; CDR3 protein: CASSQGSGSSGANVLTF; CDR3 DNA: TGTGCCAGCAGCCAGGGCAGCGGGTCCTCTGGGGCCAACGTCCTGACTTTC
V gene: TRBV19; D gene: TRBD2; clone size: NA; J gene: TRBJ2-7; CDR3 protein: CASSLLLAGVVGEQYF; CDR3 DNA: TGTGCCAGTAGTCTTTTGCTAGCGGGAGTGGTCGGCGAGCAGTACTTC
V gene: TRBV5-6; D gene: NA; clone size: NA; J gene: TRBJ2-7; CDR3 protein: CASSLGLDSYEQYF; CDR3 DNA: TGTGCCAGCAGCCTGGGACTCGACTCCTACGAGCAGTACTTC
V gene: TRBV11-3; D gene: NA; clone size: many; J gene: TRBJ2-3; CDR3 protein: CASSRALKDTQYF; CDR3 DNA: TGTGCCAGCAGCCGAGCCCTCAAAGATACGCAGTATTTT
V gene: TRBV10-3; D gene: TRBD2; clone size: NA; J gene: TRBJ2-5; CDR3 protein: CATAGTETQYF; CDR3 DNA: TGTGCCACAGCGGGGACCGAGACCCAGTACTTC